This TCR beta chain came from a study of cytomegalovirus exposure and HLA in healthy donors. Study-wide results and caveats: Versus the roughly 700-donor mean, an Asian-associated ancestry cluster reportedly showed fewer N-insertions in a later analysis.

This clone appeared once. Its antigen is undetermined. CDR1 is SGHDT and CDR2 is YYEEEE in the germline V gene. The CDR3 is made up of 14 amino acids. V trimming: 4 bases; J trimming: 1 base; junction bases outside the gene matches: 4. PCR used 60 Vbeta primers and 13 Jbeta primers. Assay used: immunoSEQ multiplex PCR; TCRdb lists only in-frame clones, some missing. The sample consists of about 180,000 clones, just under 80% of them appearing once. This TCR came from a woman aged 45-65 years in good health and CMV-seropositive. The V gene is TRBV5-6, the J gene TRBJ1-1; 7 bases match TRBD1. The source material was PBMCs. DNA of the CDR3: TGTGCCAGCAGCCCAGGGGGTTCGAACACTGAAGCTTTCTTT. This codes for CASSPGGSNTEAFF.